This T cell receptor (beta chain) was identified in a study of T cell clusters in autoimmune cytopenias. Study-wide results and limits: The T cell clusters came from computational analysis alone and lack functional validation. TRB repertoire shifts in secondary cytopenia and chronic lymphocytic leukemia mostly reflected lymphoma, not autoimmunity.

In the case of this clonotype: Antigen unknown.

TRB amplification used 250 ng of peripheral blood genomic DNA. Germline V lookup: CDR1 SGHTA, CDR2 FQGNSA. The CDR3 runs to 13 residues. Multiplex touch-down PCR amplified TRB using TRB-A and TRB-B pools in one tube. TCRdb re-analyzed the multiplex PCR reads; it lists each CDR3 protein once, without DNA. The sample table includes a few thousand distinct CDR3 sequences. Sequencing was carried out using peripheral blood. This sequence originates from a human donor with an autoimmune cytopenia or autoimmune hepatitis (not recorded which). V is TRBV7-2 and J is TRBJ2-5; TCRdb's D call, TRBD1, is unchecked because there is no DNA. The CDR3 here is CASSSPPGETQYF.